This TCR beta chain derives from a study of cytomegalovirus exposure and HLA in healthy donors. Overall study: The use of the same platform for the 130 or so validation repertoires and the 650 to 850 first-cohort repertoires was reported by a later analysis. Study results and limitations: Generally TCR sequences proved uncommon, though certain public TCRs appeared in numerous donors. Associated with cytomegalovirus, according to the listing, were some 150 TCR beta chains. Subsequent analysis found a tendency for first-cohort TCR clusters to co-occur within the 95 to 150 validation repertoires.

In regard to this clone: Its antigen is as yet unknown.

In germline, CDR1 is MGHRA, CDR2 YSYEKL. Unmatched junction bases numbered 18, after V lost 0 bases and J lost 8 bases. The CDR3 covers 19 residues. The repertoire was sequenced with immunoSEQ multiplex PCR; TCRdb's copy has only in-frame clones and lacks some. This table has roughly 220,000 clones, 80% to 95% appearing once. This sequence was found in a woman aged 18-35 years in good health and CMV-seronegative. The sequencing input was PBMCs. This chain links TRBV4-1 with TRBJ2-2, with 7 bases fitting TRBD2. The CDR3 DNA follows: TGCGCCAGCAGCCAAGATTCCCCACGTGAACTAGCGAGAGGGGGGGAGCTGTTTTTT. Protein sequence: CASSQDSPRELARGGELFF.